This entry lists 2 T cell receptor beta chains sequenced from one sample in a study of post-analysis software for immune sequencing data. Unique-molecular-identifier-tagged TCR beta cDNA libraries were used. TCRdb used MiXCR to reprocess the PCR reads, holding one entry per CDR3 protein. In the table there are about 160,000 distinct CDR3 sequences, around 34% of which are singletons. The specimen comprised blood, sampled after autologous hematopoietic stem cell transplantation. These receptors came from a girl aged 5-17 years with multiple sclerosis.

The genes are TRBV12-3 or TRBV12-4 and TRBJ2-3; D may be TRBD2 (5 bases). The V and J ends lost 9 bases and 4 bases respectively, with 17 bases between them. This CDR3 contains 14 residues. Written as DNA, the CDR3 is TGTGCCAGTGGGGATAGAGGGAGTCCAGATACGCAGTATTTT. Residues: CASGDRGSPDTQYF.

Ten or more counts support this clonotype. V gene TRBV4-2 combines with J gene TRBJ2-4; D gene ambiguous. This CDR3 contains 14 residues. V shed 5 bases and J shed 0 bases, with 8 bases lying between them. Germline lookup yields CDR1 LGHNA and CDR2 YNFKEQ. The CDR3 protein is CASSLELAKNIQYF. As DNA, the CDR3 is TGTGCCAGCAGCTTGGAGCTAGCCAAAAACATTCAGTACTTC.